One and the same sample provided the 16 T cell receptor beta chains below, sequenced in a study of blood T cell repertoires in COVID-19. Clones were read by immunoSEQ multiplex PCR, and TCRdb kept only the in-frame ones, dropping some. Among over 200,000 clones listed, 80% to 90% were seen once. The specimen was PBMCs or T cells enriched from blood (not recorded which). These receptors were obtained from a man between 35 and 55 years old who had recovered from COVID-19.

The V and J genes are TRBV2 and TRBJ1-6; D gene uncertain. Per germline, CDR1 SNHLY and CDR2 FYNNEI. This CDR3 comprises 14 residues. Deletions cut 3 bases from V and 8 bases from J, with 11 bases between. The CDR3 spells CASSEQRLYSPLHF. CDR3 coding DNA: TGTGCCAGCAGTGAGCAGCGGCTCTATTCACCCCTCCACTTT. Supplemented by reference TRBV2 and TRBJ1-6, the full variable domain reads EPEVTQTPSHQVTQMGQEVILRCVPISNHLYFYWYRQILGQKVEFLVSFYNNEISEKSEIFDDQFSVERPDGSNFTLKIRSTKLEDSAMYFCASSEQRLYSPLHFGNGTRLTVT.

V gene TRBV30 combines with J gene TRBJ1-2, with TRBD1 matching over 8 bases. V gave up 0 bases and J gave up 0 bases; unmatched junction bases: 6. The CDR3 sequence is 16 residues long. Germline CDR1 is GTSNPN and CDR2 is SVGIG (reference sequence). CDR3 coding DNA: TGTGCCTGGAGTGTACCAGGGGACAGGCCTAACTATGGCTACACCTTC. Translation gives CAWSVPGDRPNYGYTF.

The CDR3: CATQTNDRGFGYTF. The DNA for the CDR3 is TGTGCCACTCAAACCAACGACAGGGGCTTTGGCTACACCTTC. The genes are TRBV2 and TRBJ1-2; 8 bases match TRBD1. V lost 10 bases and J lost 7; bases outside the gene matches: 14. Germline CDR1 reads SNHLY; CDR2 reads FYNNEI. The CDR3 consists of 14 residues.

This chain links TRBV14 with TRBJ2-7; 7 nucleotides agree with TRBD1. The CDR3 runs 14 residues. CDR1 is SGHDN and CDR2 is FVKESK in the germline V gene. Losses at the gene ends were 3 bases for V and 6 bases for J; bases not matched to a gene: 8. CDR3 protein: CASSQTTGSGEQYF. DNA for the CDR3: TGTGCCAGCAGCCAGACGACAGGGTCGGGCGAGCAGTACTTC. Filled out from reference TRBV14 and TRBJ2-7, the complete variable domain reads EAGVTQFPSHSVIEKGQTVTLRCDPISGHDNLYWYRRVMGKEIKFLLHFVKESKQDESGMPNNRFLAERTGGTYSTLKVQPAELEDSGVYFCASSQTTGSGEQYFGPGTRLTVT.

This clone showed up just once. The chain couples TRBV19 to TRBJ1-5, with 9 bases aligning to TRBD1. CDR1 is LNHDA, CDR2 SQIVND, per germline (reference sequence). Trimming cost V 5 bases and J 3 bases; bases outside gene matches: 5. The CDR3 runs to 15 residues. CDR3 DNA: TGTGCCAGTAGTCTCGGGACAGGGTTCAATCAGCCCCAGCATTTT. It specifies CASSLGTGFNQPQHF.

This chain uses TRBV6-5 with TRBJ1-5; D gene uncertain. Trimming left V 5 bases short and J 5 bases short, with 10 bases between. CDR3 size: 13 residues. Germline values: CDR1 MNHEY, CDR2 SVGAGI. The CDR3 sequence is CASSQIRYQPQHF. CDR3 DNA sequence: TGTGCCAGCAGTCAGATACGATATCAGCCCCAGCATTTT.

The V and J genes are TRBV3-1 (or the pseudogene TRBV3-2) and TRBJ2-7, with 12 positions matching TRBD1. After removal of 5 bases from V and 6 bases from J, the junction contained 5 bases not matched to a gene. Germline V CDR1 and CDR2: LGHDT, YNNKEL (reference sequence). This CDR3 spans 14 amino acids. CDR3 bases: TGTGCCAGCAGCTTCGGGACAGGGGGCAGCGAGCAGTACTTC. Translation: CASSFGTGGSEQYF.

The chain uses TRBV19 and TRBJ1-5; D is unclear. This CDR3 is built from 15 residues. The V gene lost 1 base and the J gene lost 6 bases, with 13 bases spanning the gap. The V gene's germline CDR1 is LNHDA and CDR2 SQIVND (reference sequence). The CDR3 protein is CASSIGYSNRQPQHF. For the CDR3, the DNA is TGTGCCAGTAGTATAGGATACTCAAACCGTCAGCCCCAGCATTTT.

The CDR3 loop reads CASSPTRPGVSANTGELFF. The DNA of the CDR3 is TGTGCCAGTAGTCCCACCCGGCCAGGTGTCTCCGCGAACACCGGGGAGCTGTTTTTT. The V gene is TRBV19, the J gene TRBJ2-2, with no clear D. Germline V gives CDR1 LNHDA, CDR2 SQIVND (reference sequence). This CDR3 is 19 amino acids long. V was shortened by 5 bases and J by 0 bases, with 22 bases between the two germline ends.

V is TRBV7-9 and J is TRBJ1-1; 9 nucleotides match TRBD1. From germline, CDR1 is SEHNR and CDR2 FQNEAQ (reference sequence). Trimming cost V 5 bases and J 6 bases; bases outside gene matches: 13. CDR3 length: 16 residues. DNA of the CDR3: TGTGCCAGCAGCCCCGAACCGGGACAGGGCATACCTGAAGCTTTCTTT. This translates into CASSPEPGQGIPEAFF.

This chain joins TRBV24-1 and TRBJ2-1; TRBD2 agrees at 14 bases. Germline CDR1 reads KGHDR; CDR2 reads SFDVKD. Germline trimming cut 4 bases from V and 8 bases from J; bases unmatched to any gene: 9. There are 17 residues in the CDR3. The CDR3 reads CATSDGTSGGLVDEQFF. CDR3 DNA sequence: TGTGCCACCAGTGACGGGACTAGCGGGGGATTAGTCGATGAGCAGTTCTTC.

The chain recombines TRBV7-3 with TRBJ2-3; D gene unclear. Germline V gene lookup returns CDR1 SGHTA and CDR2 FQGTGA. Trimming shortened V by 5 bases and J by 6 bases, and 12 bases separated the two germline ends. There are 13 residues in the CDR3. The CDR3 spells CASSPGLPDTQYF. The CDR3 DNA sequence: TGTGCCAGCAGCCCTGGTCTACCGGATACGCAGTATTTT.

V usage is TRBV12-3 or TRBV12-4 and J usage is TRBJ1-2; the match to TRBD1 covers 7 bases. The CDR3 covers 12 residues. V was clipped by 6 bases and J by 7 bases; unmatched bases: 5. The CDR3: CASRQGRSGYTF. In DNA, the CDR3 is TGTGCCAGCAGACAGGGGAGGAGTGGCTACACCTTC.

The CDR3 loop reads CASSLATGGVGTQYF. The DNA of the CDR3 is TGCGCCAGCAGCTTGGCCACAGGGGGAGTCGGGACCCAGTACTTC. The chain recombines TRBV5-1 with TRBJ2-5; 8 bases fit TRBD1. Looked up from germline, CDR1 is SGHRS and CDR2 is YFSETQ. The CDR3 runs 15 residues. Unmatched junction bases numbered 8, after V lost 0 bases and J lost 7 bases. The whole variable domain, filled in from reference TRBV5-1 and TRBJ2-5, reads KAGVTQTPRYLIKTRGQQVTLSCSPISGHRSVSWYQQTPGQGLQFLFEYFSETQRNKGNFPGRFSGRQFSNSRSEMNVSTLELGDSALYLCASSLATGGVGTQYFGPGTRLLVL.

This chain connects TRBV19 to TRBJ2-7, with 8 nucleotides matching TRBD2. CDR1 and CDR2 from the germline V gene are LNHDA and SQIVND (reference sequence). The CDR3 consists of 13 residues. Germline trimming cut 1 base from V and 5 bases from J; bases unmatched to any gene: 1. The CDR3 spells CASSIALADEQYF. CDR3 in DNA: TGTGCCAGTAGTATAGCACTAGCGGACGAGCAGTACTTC.

There are a few counts of this clone. The chain uses TRBV19 and TRBJ1-3; the D gene is possibly TRBD1 (5 bases). Germline values: CDR1 LNHDA, CDR2 SQIVND (reference sequence). V lost 6 bases to trimming and J lost 0 bases, with 9 bases between them. The length of the CDR3 is 14 residues. This chain's CDR3 is CASSPGFSGNTIYF. The CDR3 bases are TGTGCCAGTAGCCCAGGGTTCTCTGGAAACACCATATATTTT.